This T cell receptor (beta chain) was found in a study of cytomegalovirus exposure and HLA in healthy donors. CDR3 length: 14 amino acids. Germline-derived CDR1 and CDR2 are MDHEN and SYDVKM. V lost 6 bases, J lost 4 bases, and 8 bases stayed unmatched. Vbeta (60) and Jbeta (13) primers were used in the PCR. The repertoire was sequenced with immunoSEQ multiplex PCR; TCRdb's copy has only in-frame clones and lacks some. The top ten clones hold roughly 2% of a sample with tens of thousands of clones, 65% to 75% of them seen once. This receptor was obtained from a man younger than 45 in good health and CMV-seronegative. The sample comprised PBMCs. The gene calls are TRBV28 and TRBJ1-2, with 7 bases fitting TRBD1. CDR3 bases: TGTGCCAGCAGGATCCGGGACAGACTCTATGGCTACACCTTC. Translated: CASRIRDRLYGYTF.